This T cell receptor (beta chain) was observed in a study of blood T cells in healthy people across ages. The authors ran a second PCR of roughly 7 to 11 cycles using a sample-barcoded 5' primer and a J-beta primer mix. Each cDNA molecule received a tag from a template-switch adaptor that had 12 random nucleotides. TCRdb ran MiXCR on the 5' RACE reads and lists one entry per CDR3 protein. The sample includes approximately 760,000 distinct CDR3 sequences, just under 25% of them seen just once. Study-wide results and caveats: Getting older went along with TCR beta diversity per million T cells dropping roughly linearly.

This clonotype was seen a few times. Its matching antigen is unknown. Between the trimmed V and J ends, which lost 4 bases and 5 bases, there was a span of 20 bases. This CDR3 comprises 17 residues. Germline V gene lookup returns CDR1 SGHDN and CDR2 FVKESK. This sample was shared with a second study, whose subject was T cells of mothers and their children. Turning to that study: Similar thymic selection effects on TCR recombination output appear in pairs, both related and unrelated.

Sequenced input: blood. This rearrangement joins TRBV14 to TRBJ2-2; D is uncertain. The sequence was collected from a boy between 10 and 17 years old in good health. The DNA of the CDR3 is TGTGCCAGCAGCCCGCTAGTCTGGCCCGAAGGGACCGGGGAGCTGTTTTTT. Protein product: CASSPLVWPEGTGELFF.